Below, 8 T cell receptor beta chains from the same sample are listed, as sequenced in a study of CXCR3-negative and CXCR3-positive naive CD8 T cells. It was by 5' RACE with UMI labels that the TRB cDNA libraries were prepared. From its re-call of the 5' RACE reads, TCRdb lists each CDR3 protein once, without DNA. Its clone listing holds roughly 89,000 distinct CDR3 sequences. Sequencing input: naive CXCR3- CD8+ T cells from blood. As for subset: CD45RO-CCR7+CD27+CD95- naive CD8+ T cells lacking CXCR3 (TNR3-). These receptors all stem from a human donor in good health. Some clones in this sample may be carry-over from other donors' samples.

This chain uses TRBV6-2 or TRBV6-3 with TRBJ2-5; the TRBD1 assignment by TCRdb is unverifiable without DNA. This CDR3 has 16 residues. Germline CDR1 reads MNHEY; CDR2 reads SVGEGT. CDR3 sequence: CASSPPGRGNVETQYF.

V usage is TRBV4-1 and J usage is TRBJ2-6. This CDR3 region has 13 residues. In germline, CDR1 is MGHRA, CDR2 YSYEKL. The chain's CDR3 is CASSQTGLNVLTF.

The chain employs TRBV4-3 and TRBJ2-1; without DNA, the TCRdb call of TRBD1 cannot be checked. CDR1 and CDR2 (germline): LGHNA, YSLEER. The CDR3 is 13 amino acids. CDR3: CASSRQGYNEQFF.

This CDR3 is CASSLSGGQPQHF. This chain uses TRBV5-1 with TRBJ1-5; there is no DNA to check the TCRdb D call of TRBD1. This CDR3 contains 13 residues. Per the germline V gene, CDR1 is SGHRS and CDR2 is YFSETQ.

The chain uses TRBV23-1 and TRBJ2-1; there is no DNA to check the TCRdb D call of TRBD2. TRBV23-1 is an ORF, and what it does is uncertain. The CDR3 runs 18 residues. The CDR3 loop reads CATKVRLAGGSSYNEQFF.

This chain uses TRBV29-1 with TRBJ2-2. This CDR3 is 13 amino acids long. CDR1 and CDR2 (germline): SQVTM, ANQGSEA. CDR3 in amino acids: CSVVRLNTGELFF.

The chain carries TRBV29-1 and TRBJ2-3; TCRdb's D gene call, TRBD1, goes unchecked for lack of DNA. The CDR3 covers 13 residues. Germline V gene lookup returns CDR1 SQVTM and CDR2 ANQGSEA. CDR3 protein: CSVRDSYTDTQYF.

The V call is TRBV28, the J call TRBJ2-1; as DNA is missing, the TRBD1 call by TCRdb cannot be tested. The germline CDR1 and CDR2 sequences are MDHEN and SYDVKM. This CDR3 is built from 19 residues. The CDR3 region is CASSLPSQRDRGRPNEQSF.